This TCR beta chain was sequenced in a study of Ad26.COV2.S vaccination and SARS-CoV-2 variants. Study information: Once, or twice with 56 days between doses, Ad26.COV2.S was given intramuscularly.

Profiling relied on immunoSEQ multiplex PCR, and the TCRdb table lists in-frame clones only, not all of them. The data hold 440,000 or so clones, with 90% observed a single time. V shed 4 bases and J 4 bases; nucleotides not matched to a gene: 4. In germline, CDR1 is MDHEN, CDR2 SYDVKM. The CDR3 covers 15 residues. Regarding treatment: 19 received Ad26.COV2.S at low or high dose, single or two shots; roughly 5 received placebo; per-sample allocation not given. After the first vaccine or placebo injection, samples were drawn on day 63. Wuhan-strain spike was delivered by a replication-incompetent Ad26 vector.

The starting material was peripheral blood, obtained in a trial of Ad26.COV2.S vaccine versus placebo. The receptor comes from a person between 18 and 65 years old who received the Ad26.COV2.S COVID-19 vaccine or a placebo. The chain is built from TRBV28 and TRBJ2-3, with 11 bases matching TRBD1. The CDR3 DNA reads as TGTGCCAGCAGTTACCCGGGACAGGGGGCAGATACGCAGTATTTT. Translation: CASSYPGQGADTQYF.